This T cell receptor (beta chain) was documented in a study of T cells after posttransplantation cyclophosphamide. Profiling relied on immunoSEQ multiplex PCR, and the TCRdb table lists in-frame clones only, not all of them. Found here are tens of thousands of clones, roughly 70% of them singletons; the top ten hold over 0.65%. From germline, CDR1 is SGHVS and CDR2 FQNEAQ. The CDR3 is 12 amino acids. V gave up 2 bases and J gave up 5 bases, with 6 bases separating them. About this clone: Its specificity is unknown.

Study results and limitations: Blood and skin or GI T cell repertoires showed limited TRB overlap.

This rearrangement joins TRBV7-8 to TRBJ1-2; no definite D call. This receptor was taken from an older woman in good health, CMV-negative, and a related stem cell transplant donor. Sequenced input: memory CD4+ T cells sorted from PBMCs. The CDR3 nucleotides are TGTGCCAGCAGCTTAACAATGTATGGCTACACCTTC. Protein: CASSLTMYGYTF. The whole variable domain, filled in from reference TRBV7-8 and TRBJ1-2, reads GAGVSQSPRYKVAKRGQDVALRCDPISGHVSLFWYQQALGQGPEFLTYFQNEAQLDKSGLPSDRFFAERPEGSVSTLKIQRTQQEDSAVYLCASSLTMYGYTFGSGTRLTVV.